The clone carrying this T cell receptor (beta chain) was observed a single time. This table comes from immunoSEQ multiplex PCR, and its TCRdb copy is limited to in-frame clones, with some not included. Here the sample spans under 70,000 clones, around 94% being singletons. This sample was taken from a study of T cell changes during pregnancy in multiple sclerosis. V gave up 2 bases and J gave up 0 bases, with 18 bases separating them. Germline assignment: CDR1 SGHNT and CDR2 YYREEE (reference sequence). The CDR3 runs 18 residues. The material was peripheral blood, obtained in the third trimester of pregnancy. The J gene is TRBJ2-4, the V gene TRBV5-4; D perhaps matches TRBD1 (5 bases). This clonotype was sampled from a female donor in good health, enrolled as a control in a pregnancy study. Written as DNA, the CDR3 is TGTGCCAGCAGCTTAGGTGGGTTAGGGGCCCTAGCCAAAAACATTCAGTACTTC. Amino acid sequence: CASSLGGLGALAKNIQYF.